These T cell receptor beta chains were read from a single sample in a study of sequential checkpoint blockade in melanoma. TCRdb's copy holds only in-frame clones and misses some; the assay was immunoSEQ multiplex PCR. This sample carries about 1,900 clones, less than 25% of them seen once, and the ten largest clones take about 8.7%. The sequenced sample was tumor tissue (inferred from file names), obtained from a patient given nivolumab and ipilimumab in sequence. The receptors here all came from a human donor with melanoma. Each CDR3 is given with its conserved first and last residue. The D gene is left open where the match is weak. Rows give clone size only sometimes, using once, few, many, or a class for an expanded clone.

TRBV25-1	few	TRBJ2-5	14	TRBD2	TGTGCCAGCAGTGATCGAACTAGCGGAAAGACCCAGTACTTC	CASSDRTSGKTQYF
TRBV6-8	.	TRBJ2-1	17	TRBD2	TGTGCCAGCAGTTACTCGGCCGGGACTATCGCCTACAATGAGCAGTTCTTC	CASSYSAGTIAYNEQFF
TRBV11-3	medium-sized	TRBJ1-3	15	.	TGTGCCAGCAGCCTCGGGTGGGGGTTAAGAGACACCATATATTTT	CASSLGWGLRDTIYF
TRBV9	medium-sized	TRBJ1-2	13	.	TGTGCCAGCAGTGAAGGAGGTGGCTATGGCTACACCTTC	CASSEGGGYGYTF
TRBV6-8	.	TRBJ2-5	13	.	TGTGCCAGCAGCCCGACAGTGGGGGAGACCCAGTACTTC	CASSPTVGETQYF
TRBV19	.	TRBJ2-2	18	TRBD2	TGTGCCAGTAAAGCGGCCGGGCAGCGGGGGGGCCGTACCGGGGAGCTGTTTTTT	CASKAAGQRGGRTGELFF
TRBV14	.	TRBJ1-1	16	.	TGTGCCAGCAGCCAAAAATGGGGGCAGGGGAACACTGAAGCTTTCTTT	CASSQKWGQGNTEAFF
TRBV5-1	.	TRBJ1-4	16	.	TGCGCCAGCAGCCTACGCGGACAGCAAAATAATGAAAAACTGTTTTTT	CASSLRGQQNNEKLFF
TRBV11-3	few	TRBJ2-7	15	TRBD1	TGTGCCAGCAGCCGATCGGGACAGGGTCGGCACGAGCAGTACTTC	CASSRSGQGRHEQYF
TRBV11-3	.	TRBJ2-1	15	.	TGTGCCAGCAGGACGATCGCGGGTTCCTACAATGAGCAGTTCTTC	CASRTIAGSYNEQFF
TRBV9	.	TRBJ1-2	13	.	TGTGCCAGCAGCTTTACGGGGGCGCCTGGCTACACCTTC	CASSFTGAPGYTF
TRBV6-8	large	TRBJ1-1	15	.	TGTGCCAGCAGTTACTCGAGGACGTGGGACACTGAAGCTTTCTTT	CASSYSRTWDTEAFF
TRBV11-3	.	TRBJ2-5	15	TRBD2	TGTGCCAGCAGCTTAGATCGGGGGGGGTCGGAGACCCAGTACTTC	CASSLDRGGSETQYF
TRBV28	.	TRBJ1-6	14	.	TGTGCCAGCAGGCAGGCCTCATATAATTCACCCCTCCACTTT	CASRQASYNSPLHF
TRBV5-1	.	TRBJ2-7	14	TRBD2	TGCGCCAGCAGCTGGACTAGCGGAACCTACGAGCAGTACTTC	CASSWTSGTYEQYF
TRBV9	few	TRBJ2-1	16	TRBD2	TGTGCCAGCAGCGTAGCTACGGGACTAGCTGGGAATGAGCAGTTCTTC	CASSVATGLAGNEQFF
TRBV5-1	.	TRBJ1-6	15	.	TGCGCCAGCAGCTTGGCTCAGGGCCACAATTCACCCCTCCACTTT	CASSLAQGHNSPLHF
TRBV5-1	few	TRBJ2-1	19	TRBD2	TGCGCCAGCAGCGGGAGTATCCCAGGGAGACTAGCCCCCGACAATGAGCAGTTCTTC	CASSGSIPGRLAPDNEQFF
TRBV19	.	TRBJ1-5	19	.	TGTGCCAGTAGTATAGTTCTTTTGGCAGGGAATGGAATCGATCAGCCCCAGCATTTT	CASSIVLLAGNGIDQPQHF
TRBV19	.	TRBJ1-4	15	.	TGTGCCAGTAGTACTCATCGACGATTGGAGGAAAAACTGTTTTTT	CASSTHRRLEEKLFF
TRBV5-1	.	TRBJ2-5	15	TRBD2	TGCGCCAGCAGCCCGGGGACTAGCTCGACGGAGACCCAGTACTTC	CASSPGTSSTETQYF
TRBV28	few	TRBJ2-7	19	TRBD1	TGTGCCAGCAGTTCACCCATTACTCCGACAGGGATTAGCTCCTACGAGCAGTACTTC	CASSSPITPTGISSYEQYF
TRBV11-3	.	TRBJ2-2	15	.	TGTGCCAGCAGCTTAGGACGAGAGGGGACCGGGGAGCTGTTTTTT	CASSLGREGTGELFF
TRBV4-1	few	TRBJ2-3	15	.	TGCGCCAGCAGCCAAGGGGACTTTGCAGGAGATACGCAGTATTTT	CASSQGDFAGDTQYF
TRBV11-3	medium-sized	TRBJ2-7	15	.	TGTGCCAGCAGCTTGGGCGGAAGAGGGTTCGGCGAGCAGTACTTC	CASSLGGRGFGEQYF
TRBV19	few	TRBJ2-5	13	.	TGTGCCAGTAGCCCCGGGAAGAGGGAGACCCAGTACTTC	CASSPGKRETQYF
TRBV11-3	large	TRBJ1-2	16	.	TGTGCCAGCAGCCTGATCCTGGCCGGATTCCTCAGTGGCTACACCTTC	CASSLILAGFLSGYTF
TRBV9	.	TRBJ2-1	15	.	TGTGCCAGCAGCGTAGGGGAGGCGGGACTTAATGAGCAGTTCTTC	CASSVGEAGLNEQFF
TRBV11-3	medium-sized	TRBJ1-1	17	.	TGTGCCAGCAGCTTGGAGGGCCCCCCGTATGTGAACACTGAAGCTTTCTTT	CASSLEGPPYVNTEAFF